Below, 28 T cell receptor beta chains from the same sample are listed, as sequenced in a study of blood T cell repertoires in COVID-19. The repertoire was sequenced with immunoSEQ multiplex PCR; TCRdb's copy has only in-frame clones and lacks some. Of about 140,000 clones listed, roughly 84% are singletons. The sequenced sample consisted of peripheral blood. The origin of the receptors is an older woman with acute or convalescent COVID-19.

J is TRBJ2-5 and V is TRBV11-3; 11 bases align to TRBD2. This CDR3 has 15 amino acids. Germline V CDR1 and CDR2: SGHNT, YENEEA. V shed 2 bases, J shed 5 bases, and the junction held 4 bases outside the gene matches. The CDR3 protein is CASSLNSGGAETQYF. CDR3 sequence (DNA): TGTGCCAGCAGCTTAAATAGCGGGGGGGCTGAGACCCAGTACTTC.

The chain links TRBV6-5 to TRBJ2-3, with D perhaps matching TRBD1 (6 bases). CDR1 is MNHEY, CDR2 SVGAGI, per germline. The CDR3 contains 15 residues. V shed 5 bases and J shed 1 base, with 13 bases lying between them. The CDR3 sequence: CASSLRDTRTDTQYF. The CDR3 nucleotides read TGTGCCAGCAGTCTCCGGGACACCCGCACAGATACGCAGTATTTT.

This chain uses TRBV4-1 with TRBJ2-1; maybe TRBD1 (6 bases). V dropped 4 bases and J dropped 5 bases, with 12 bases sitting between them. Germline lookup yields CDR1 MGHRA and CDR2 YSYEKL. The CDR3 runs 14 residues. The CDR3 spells CASSLLQGNNEQFF. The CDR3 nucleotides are TGCGCCAGCAGCCTACTCCAGGGGAACAATGAGCAGTTCTTC.

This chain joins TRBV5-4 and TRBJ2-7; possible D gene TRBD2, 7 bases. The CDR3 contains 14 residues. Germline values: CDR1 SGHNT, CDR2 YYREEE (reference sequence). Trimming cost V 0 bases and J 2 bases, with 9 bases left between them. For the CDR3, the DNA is TGTGCCAGCAGCTTGGCGGGGGGCACCTACGAGCAGTACTTC. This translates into CASSLAGGTYEQYF.

CDR3 amino acids: CAWSGGGAVGTEAFF. The CDR3, as DNA: TGTGCCTGGAGTGGCGGGGGGGCTGTGGGGACTGAAGCTTTCTTT. The rearrangement links TRBV30 to TRBJ1-1, with D maybe TRBD1 (6 bases). Germline-derived CDR1 and CDR2 are GTSNPN and SVGIG (reference sequence). The CDR3 covers 15 residues. V was shortened by 1 base and J by 5 bases, with 17 bases between the two germline ends.

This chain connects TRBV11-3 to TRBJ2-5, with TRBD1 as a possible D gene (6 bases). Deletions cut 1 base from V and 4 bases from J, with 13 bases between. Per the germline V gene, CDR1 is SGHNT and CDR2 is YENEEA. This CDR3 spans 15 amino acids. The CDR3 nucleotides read TGTGCCAGCAGCTTAGGGCAGGGGCCGGGAGAGACCCAGTACTTC. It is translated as CASSLGQGPGETQYF.

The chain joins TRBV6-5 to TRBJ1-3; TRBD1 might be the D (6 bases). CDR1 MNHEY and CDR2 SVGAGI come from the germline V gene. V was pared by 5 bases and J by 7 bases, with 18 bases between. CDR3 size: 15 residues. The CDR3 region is CASSRQALGGNTIYF. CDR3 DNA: TGTGCCAGCAGTAGACAGGCCTTGGGGGGGAACACCATATATTTT.

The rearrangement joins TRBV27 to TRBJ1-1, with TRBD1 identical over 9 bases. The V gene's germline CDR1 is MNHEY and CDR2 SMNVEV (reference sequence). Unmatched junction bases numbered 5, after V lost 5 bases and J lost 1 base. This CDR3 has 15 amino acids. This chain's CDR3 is CASSTRDRANTEAFF. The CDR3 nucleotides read TGTGCCAGCAGTACCCGGGACAGGGCGAACACTGAAGCTTTCTTT.

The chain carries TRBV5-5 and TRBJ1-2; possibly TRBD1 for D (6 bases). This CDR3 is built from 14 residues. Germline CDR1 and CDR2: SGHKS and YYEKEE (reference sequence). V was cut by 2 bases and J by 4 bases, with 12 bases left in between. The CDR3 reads CASSLLQGSYGYTF. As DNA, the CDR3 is TGTGCCAGCAGCTTACTCCAGGGGTCCTATGGCTACACCTTC.

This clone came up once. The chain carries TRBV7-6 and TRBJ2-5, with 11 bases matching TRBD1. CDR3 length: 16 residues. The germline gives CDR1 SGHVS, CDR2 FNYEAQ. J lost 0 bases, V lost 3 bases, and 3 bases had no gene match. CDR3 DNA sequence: TGTGCCAGCAGCTTCCGGGACAGGGGGTACCAAGAGACCCAGTACTTC. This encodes CASSFRDRGYQETQYF. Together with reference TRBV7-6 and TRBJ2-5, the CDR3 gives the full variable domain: GAGVSQSPRYKVTKRGQDVALRCDPISGHVSLYWYRQALGQGPEFLTYFNYEAQQDKSGLPNDRFSAERPEGSISTLTIQRTEQRDSAMYRCASSFRDRGYQETQYFGPGTRLLVL.

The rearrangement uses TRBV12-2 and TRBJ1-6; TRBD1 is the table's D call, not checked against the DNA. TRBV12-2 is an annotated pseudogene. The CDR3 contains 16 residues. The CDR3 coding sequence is TGTGCAAGTCGCTTAGTAGGGGTCCCCTATAATTCACCCCTCCACTTT. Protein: CASRLVGVPYNSPLHF.

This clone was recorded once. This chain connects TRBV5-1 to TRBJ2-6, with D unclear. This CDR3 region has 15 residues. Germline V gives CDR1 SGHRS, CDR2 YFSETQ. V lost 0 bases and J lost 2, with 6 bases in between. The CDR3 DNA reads TGCGCCAGCAGCTTGGGGGCAGCTGGGGCCAACGTCCTGACTTTC. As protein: CASSLGAAGANVLTF. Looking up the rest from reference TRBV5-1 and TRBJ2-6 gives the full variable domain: KAGVTQTPRYLIKTRGQQVTLSCSPISGHRSVSWYQQTPGQGLQFLFEYFSETQRNKGNFPGRFSGRQFSNSRSEMNVSTLELGDSALYLCASSLGAAGANVLTFGAGSRLTVL.

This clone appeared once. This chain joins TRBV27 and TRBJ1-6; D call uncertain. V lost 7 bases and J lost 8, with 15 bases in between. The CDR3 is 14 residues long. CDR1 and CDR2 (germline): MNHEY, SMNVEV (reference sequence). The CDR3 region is CASTRDRAYSPLHF. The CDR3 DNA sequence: TGTGCCAGCACGAGGGATAGGGCGTATTCACCCCTCCACTTT.

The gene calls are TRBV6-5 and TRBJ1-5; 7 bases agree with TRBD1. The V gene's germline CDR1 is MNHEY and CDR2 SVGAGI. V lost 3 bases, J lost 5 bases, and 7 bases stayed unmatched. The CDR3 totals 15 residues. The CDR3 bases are TGTGCCAGCAGTTATTCGCGAACAGGGGATCAGCCCCAGCATTTT. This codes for CASSYSRTGDQPQHF.

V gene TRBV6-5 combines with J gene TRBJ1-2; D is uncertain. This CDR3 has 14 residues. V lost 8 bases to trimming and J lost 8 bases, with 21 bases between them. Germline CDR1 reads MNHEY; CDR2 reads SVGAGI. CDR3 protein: CASGTTGTPAGYTF. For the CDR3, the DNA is TGTGCCAGCGGAACGACCGGCACCCCAGCGGGCTACACCTTC.

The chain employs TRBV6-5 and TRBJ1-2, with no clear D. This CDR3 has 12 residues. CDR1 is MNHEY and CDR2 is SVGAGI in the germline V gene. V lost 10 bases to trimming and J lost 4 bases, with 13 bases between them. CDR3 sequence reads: CATGVPGYGYTF. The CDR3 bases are TGTGCCACCGGGGTGCCGGGCTATGGCTACACCTTC.

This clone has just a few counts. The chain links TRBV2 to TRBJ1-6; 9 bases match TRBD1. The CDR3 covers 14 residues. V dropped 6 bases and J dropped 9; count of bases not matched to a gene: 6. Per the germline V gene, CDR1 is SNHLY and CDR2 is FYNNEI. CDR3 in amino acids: CASRTRDRVSPLHF. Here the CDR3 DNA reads TGTGCCAGCAGGACCCGGGACAGGGTTTCACCCCTCCACTTT.

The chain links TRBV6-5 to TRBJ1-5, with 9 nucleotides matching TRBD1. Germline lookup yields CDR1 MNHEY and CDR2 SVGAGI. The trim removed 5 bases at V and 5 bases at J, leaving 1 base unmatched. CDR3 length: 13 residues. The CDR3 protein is CASSRQGDQPQHF. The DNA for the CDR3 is TGTGCCAGCAGTAGACAGGGGGATCAGCCCCAGCATTTT.

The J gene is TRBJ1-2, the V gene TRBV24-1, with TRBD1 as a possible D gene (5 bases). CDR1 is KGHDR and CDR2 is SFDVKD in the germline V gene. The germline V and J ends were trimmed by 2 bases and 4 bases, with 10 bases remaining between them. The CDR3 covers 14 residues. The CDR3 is CATSDSNRIYGYTF. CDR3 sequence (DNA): TGTGCCACCAGTGATTCCAACAGGATCTATGGCTACACCTTC.

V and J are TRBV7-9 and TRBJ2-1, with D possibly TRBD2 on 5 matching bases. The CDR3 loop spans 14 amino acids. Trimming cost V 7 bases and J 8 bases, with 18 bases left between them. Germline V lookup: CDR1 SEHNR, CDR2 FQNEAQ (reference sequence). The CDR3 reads CASITHRAGDEQFF. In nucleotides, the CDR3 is TGTGCCAGCATCACACATCGGGCGGGCGATGAGCAGTTCTTC. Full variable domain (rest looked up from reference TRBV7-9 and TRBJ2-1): DTGVSQNPRHKITKRGQNVTFRCDPISEHNRLYWYRQTLGQGPEFLTYFQNEAQLEKSRLLSDRFSAERPKGSFSTLEIQRTEQGDSAMYLCASITHRAGDEQFFGPGTRLTVL.

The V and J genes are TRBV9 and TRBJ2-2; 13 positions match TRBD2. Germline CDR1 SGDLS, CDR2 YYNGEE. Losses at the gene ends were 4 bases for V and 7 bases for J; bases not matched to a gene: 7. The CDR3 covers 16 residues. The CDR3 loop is CASSPSGLAGVGELFF. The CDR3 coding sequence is TGTGCCAGCAGCCCTTCTGGACTAGCGGGGGTCGGGGAGCTGTTTTTT.

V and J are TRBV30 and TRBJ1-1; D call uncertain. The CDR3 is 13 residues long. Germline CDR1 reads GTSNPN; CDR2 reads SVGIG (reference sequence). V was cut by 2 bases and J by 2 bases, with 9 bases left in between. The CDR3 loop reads CAWSLDSNTEAFF. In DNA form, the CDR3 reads TGTGCCTGGAGTCTCGATAGCAACACTGAAGCTTTCTTT.

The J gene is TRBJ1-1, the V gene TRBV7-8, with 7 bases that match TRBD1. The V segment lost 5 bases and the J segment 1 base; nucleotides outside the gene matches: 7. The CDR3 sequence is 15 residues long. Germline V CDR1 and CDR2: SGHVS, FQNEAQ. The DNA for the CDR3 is TGTGCCAGCAGCGACGAACAGGGGAGGAACACTGAAGCTTTCTTT. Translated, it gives CASSDEQGRNTEAFF.

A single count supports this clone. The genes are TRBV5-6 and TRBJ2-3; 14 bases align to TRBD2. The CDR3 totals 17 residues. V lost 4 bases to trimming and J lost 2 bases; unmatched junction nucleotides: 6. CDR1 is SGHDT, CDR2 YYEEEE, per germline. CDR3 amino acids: CASSRGTSGGLTDTQYF. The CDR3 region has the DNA TGTGCCAGCAGCCGTGGGACTAGCGGGGGCCTCACAGATACGCAGTATTTT. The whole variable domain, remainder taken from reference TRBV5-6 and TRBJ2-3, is DAGVTQSPTHLIKTRGQQVTLRCSPKSGHDTVSWYQQALGQGPQFIFQYYEEEERQRGNFPDRFSGHQFPNYSSELNVNALLLGDSALYLCASSRGTSGGLTDTQYFGPGTRLTVL.

The CDR3: CASSLNSNRGHEQYF. As DNA, the CDR3 is TGTGCCAGCAGCTTAAACAGTAACAGGGGCCACGAGCAGTACTTC. The genes are TRBV5-4 and TRBJ2-7, with 7 bases aligning to TRBD1. With 2 bases clipped from V and 5 bases from J, the junction kept 10 bases outside the gene matches. The length of the CDR3 is 15 residues. CDR1 and CDR2 (germline): SGHNT, YYREEE (reference sequence).

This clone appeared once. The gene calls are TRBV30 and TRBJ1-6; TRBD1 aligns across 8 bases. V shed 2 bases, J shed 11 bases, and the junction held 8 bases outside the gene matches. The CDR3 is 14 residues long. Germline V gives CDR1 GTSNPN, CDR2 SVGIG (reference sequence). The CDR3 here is CAWSPPGGLAPLHF. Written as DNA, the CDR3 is TGTGCCTGGAGTCCGCCAGGGGGCTTGGCACCCCTCCACTTT.

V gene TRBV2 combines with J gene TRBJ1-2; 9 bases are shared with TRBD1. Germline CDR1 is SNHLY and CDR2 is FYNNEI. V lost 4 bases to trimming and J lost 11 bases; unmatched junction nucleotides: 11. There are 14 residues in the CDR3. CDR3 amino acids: CASSGGRQGEGYTF. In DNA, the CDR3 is TGTGCCAGCAGTGGAGGGAGACAGGGGGAAGGATACACCTTC.

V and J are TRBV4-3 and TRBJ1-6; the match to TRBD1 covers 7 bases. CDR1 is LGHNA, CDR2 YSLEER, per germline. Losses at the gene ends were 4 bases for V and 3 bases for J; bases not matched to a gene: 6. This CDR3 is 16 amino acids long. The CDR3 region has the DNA TGCGCCAGCAGCCTAATGACAGGGAACTATAATTCACCCCTCCACTTT. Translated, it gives CASSLMTGNYNSPLHF.